Following are 5 T cell receptor beta chains from one sample sequenced in a study of immune characterization of retroperitoneal liposarcoma. TCRdb re-called the PCR reads with MiXCR, one entry per CDR3 protein. This sample has around 6,100 distinct CDR3 sequences, with less than 30% found just once. The sample was tumor tissue. The receptors stem from a female donor with retroperitoneal liposarcoma.

The chain combines TRBV7-2 with TRBJ2-3; 10 positions agree with TRBD2. The trim removed 2 bases at V and 1 base at J, leaving 3 bases unmatched. The CDR3 totals 16 residues. Germline-derived CDR1 and CDR2 are SGHTA and FQGNSA. CDR3 region: CASSLYLAGGTDTQYF. In DNA, the CDR3 is TGTGCCAGCAGCTTATATCTAGCGGGGGGCACAGATACGCAGTATTTT.

This clonotype has more than one count but fewer than ten. The genes are TRBV12-3 or TRBV12-4 and TRBJ2-1; D perhaps matches TRBD2 (6 bases). The DNA end lines up better with TRBJ2-7; the J call may be wrong. The CDR3 runs 13 residues. CDR3 in amino acids: CASSLGGLGEQYF. CDR3 DNA: TGTGCCAGCAGTTTGGGAGGTCTGGGCGAGCAGTACTTC.

This clonotype was picked up many times. The chain is built from TRBV7-2 and TRBJ2-1; D gene uncertain. Germline lookup yields CDR1 SGHTA and CDR2 FQGNSA. The CDR3 sequence is 18 residues long. Trimming removed 2 bases from V and 0 bases from J, with 17 bases in between. For the CDR3, the DNA is TGTGCCAGCAGCTTAATCAAACAGTTTCCAGTCTCCTACAATGAGCAGTTCTTC. Protein sequence: CASSLIKQFPVSYNEQFF.

The chain joins TRBV12-3 or TRBV12-4 to TRBJ2-1, with D possibly TRBD2 on 6 matching bases. V gave up 3 bases and J gave up 10 bases, with 13 bases separating them. The length of the CDR3 is 13 residues. The CDR3 nucleotides are TGTGCCAGCAGTTTGGGAGGTCTGGGCGAGCAGTTCTTC. Its protein is CASSLGGLGEQFF.

V gene TRBV6-1 combines with J gene TRBJ1-1; TRBD1 agrees at 9 bases. This CDR3 has 14 residues. J lost 3 bases, V lost 2 bases, and 1 base had no gene match. The V gene's germline CDR1 is MNHNS and CDR2 SASEGT. As DNA, the CDR3 is TGTGCCAGCAGTGAACGGACAGGGGACACTGAAGCTTTCTTT. It encodes CASSERTGDTEAFF.